What follows are 19 T cell receptor beta chains derived from one specimen sequenced in a study of neoadjuvant anti-PD-1 for oral cavity cancer. Only in-frame clones appear in the TCRdb table, and some are missing; sequencing was by immunoSEQ multiplex PCR. This table holds around 81,000 clones, under 85% found once. This specimen was PBMCs, taken before nivolumab (anti-PD-1) treatment. The receptors shown here come from a person aged 35 to 85 with oral cavity squamous cell carcinoma.

The CDR3 nucleotides are TGCGCCAGCAGCTTGGCGGGAATAGGAGGGGGCCCCCAAGAGACCCAGTACTTC. The encoded protein is CASSLAGIGGGPQETQYF. The V gene is TRBV5-1, the J gene TRBJ2-5; tentatively, D is TRBD1 (7 bases). From germline, CDR1 is SGHRS and CDR2 YFSETQ. V lost 0 bases and J 1 base, leaving 19 bases between the germline ends. This CDR3 region has 18 residues.

The chain joins TRBV6-1 to TRBJ2-2, with D uncertain. V lost 7 bases and J lost 0, with 6 bases in between. CDR1 is MNHNS, CDR2 SASEGT, per germline. This CDR3 spans 13 amino acids. The CDR3 region has the DNA TGTGCCAGCACTGCGTCGAACACCGGGGAGCTGTTTTTT. Translating gives CASTASNTGELFF.

This clone was seen only a few times. CDR3 nucleotide sequence: TGTGCCTGGAAGCCTAGCGGGGATTACGAGCAGTACTTC. It specifies CAWKPSGDYEQYF. The V gene is TRBV30, the J gene TRBJ2-7, with 9 positions matching TRBD2. The J segment lost 4 bases and the V segment lost 4 bases, leaving 5 bases of the junction unmatched. The CDR3 length is 13 residues. Looked up from germline, CDR1 is GTSNPN and CDR2 is SVGIG (reference sequence).

The gene calls are TRBV5-1 and TRBJ2-6; D possibly corresponds to TRBD1 (7 bases). Germline CDR1 is SGHRS and CDR2 is YFSETQ. The V gene lost 2 bases and the J gene lost 1 base, with 13 bases spanning the gap. This CDR3 has 17 residues. The CDR3 loop is CASSLAGGRSGANVLTF. In DNA form, the CDR3 reads TGCGCCAGCAGCTTAGCAGGGGGGAGATCTGGGGCCAACGTCCTGACTTTC.

This clone appeared once. The CDR3 here is CASSVWGRGETQYF. Written as DNA, the CDR3 is TGTGCCAGCAGTGTATGGGGGAGGGGGGAGACCCAGTACTTC. The V gene is TRBV6-1, the J gene TRBJ2-5, with D tentatively TRBD2 (7 bases). Germline CDR1 is MNHNS and CDR2 is SASEGT. There are 14 residues in the CDR3. V lost 4 bases and J 5 bases, leaving 14 bases between the germline ends.

V usage is TRBV7-3 and J usage is TRBJ2-3; TRBD2 aligns across 10 bases. CDR1 is SGHTA and CDR2 is FQGTGA in the germline V gene. V was clipped by 4 bases and J by 8 bases; unmatched bases: 6. This CDR3 has 14 amino acids. In DNA form, the CDR3 reads TGTGCCAGCAGCTCAGGCAGGACTAGCGGTACGCAGTATTTT. Translated: CASSSGRTSGTQYF.

The chain uses TRBV6-6 and TRBJ1-2; 7 bases match TRBD1. The CDR3 runs 14 residues. V shed 6 bases, J shed 2 bases, and the junction held 6 bases outside the gene matches. Germline V gives CDR1 MNHNY, CDR2 SVGAGI (reference sequence). The CDR3 nucleotides read TGTGCCAGCAGCACGCCGACAGGGAACTATGGCTACACCTTC. Translation gives CASSTPTGNYGYTF.

This chain joins TRBV6-5 and TRBJ2-7, with D possibly TRBD1 on 5 matching bases. The CDR3 consists of 13 residues. Trimming took 5 bases from V and 5 from J, leaving 13 bases between them. From germline, CDR1 is MNHEY and CDR2 SVGAGI. In DNA form, the CDR3 reads TGTGCCAGCAGTCGCGGAAGGGGCAACGAGCAGTACTTC. Translating it yields CASSRGRGNEQYF.

A single count supports this clone. The chain is built from TRBV11-3 and TRBJ2-5, with D unresolved. The CDR3 has 12 residues. Germline CDR1 reads SGHNT; CDR2 reads YENEEA. Deletions cut 5 bases from V and 9 bases from J, with 13 bases between. CDR3 in DNA: TGTGCCAGCAGCGAGCTCCTCGGGCCCCAGTACTTC. It translates to CASSELLGPQYF. Complete variable domain (other parts from reference TRBV11-3 and TRBJ2-5): EAGVVQSPRYKIIEKKQPVAFWCNPISGHNTLYWYLQNLGQGPELLIRYENEEAVDDSQLPKDRFSAERLKGVDSTLKIQPAELGDSAVYLCASSELLGPQYFGPGTRLLVL.

The chain employs TRBV11-2 and TRBJ2-7, with 7 bases lining up with TRBD2. V was clipped by 0 bases and J by 2 bases; unmatched bases: 4. This CDR3 region has 15 residues. Per germline, CDR1 SGHAT and CDR2 FQNNGV. As DNA, the CDR3 is TGTGCCAGCAGCTTAGAGGGGGGAGGGCCCTACGAGCAGTACTTC. Translating it yields CASSLEGGGPYEQYF. The full variable domain, its missing parts supplied by reference TRBV11-2 and TRBJ2-7, is EAGVAQSPRYKIIEKRQSVAFWCNPISGHATLYWYQQILGQGPKLLIQFQNNGVVDDSQLPKDRFSAERLKGVDSTLKIQPAKLEDSAVYLCASSLEGGGPYEQYFGPGTRLTVT.

This clone was seen a few times. This sequence joins TRBV6-5 and TRBJ1-2; D might be TRBD1 (5 bases). The ends were cut back, 8 bases at V and 8 bases at J, with 15 bases in the middle. CDR3 length: 12 amino acids. Germline loops: CDR1 MNHEY, CDR2 SVGAGI. CDR3 in DNA: TGTGCCAGCGTAGATCGGGACCTCGGCTACACCTTC. Translation gives CASVDRDLGYTF.

This clone was found a few times. The genes are TRBV6-6 and TRBJ2-2; 8 bases match TRBD1. J was trimmed by 7 bases and V by 4 bases; bases with no gene match: 8. Germline CDR1 MNHNY, CDR2 SVGAGI (reference sequence). The CDR3 is 15 amino acids. CDR3 sequence: CASSSRQGSNGELFF. In DNA form, the CDR3 reads TGTGCCAGCAGTTCAAGACAGGGGAGTAACGGGGAGCTGTTTTTT.

This clone was seen once. The rearrangement links TRBV6-6 to TRBJ2-2; D is unclear. CDR1 MNHNY and CDR2 SVGAGI come from the germline V gene (reference sequence). V was cut by 0 bases and J by 7 bases, with 9 bases left in between. The CDR3 sequence is 14 residues long. The chain's CDR3 is CASSYSLDGGELFF. For the CDR3, the DNA is TGTGCCAGCAGTTACTCTTTGGATGGCGGGGAGCTGTTTTTT.

The chain is built from TRBV5-4 and TRBJ1-3; 8 bases align to TRBD1. Germline loops: CDR1 SGHNT, CDR2 YYREEE (reference sequence). The V segment lost 2 bases and the J segment 4 bases; nucleotides outside the gene matches: 8. The length of the CDR3 is 16 residues. CDR3 loop: CASSLDRGSKGNTIYF. The CDR3 DNA reads TGTGCCAGCAGCTTAGACAGGGGATCCAAAGGAAACACCATATATTTT.

The rearrangement links TRBV29-1 to TRBJ2-1; 12 nucleotides agree with TRBD2. J lost 7 bases, V lost 7 bases, and 11 bases had no gene match. The CDR3 is 15 residues long. The germline V gene has CDR1 SQVTM and CDR2 ANQGSEA. The CDR3 DNA reads TGCAGCGGTGTTCTAGCGGGAGGGCCGGGTAATGAGCAGTTCTTC. This translates into CSGVLAGGPGNEQFF.

The chain is built from TRBV30 and TRBJ2-3; 7 nucleotides match TRBD2. The length of the CDR3 is 15 residues. Trimming cost V 0 bases and J 4 bases; bases outside gene matches: 7. Germline lookup yields CDR1 GTSNPN and CDR2 SVGIG (reference sequence). Here the CDR3 DNA reads TGTGCCTGGAGTGTCGGTAGCGGGTCTTCAGATACGCAGTATTTT. Its translation is CAWSVGSGSSDTQYF.

The sample holds one count of this clone. This chain connects TRBV5-1 to TRBJ2-3, with TRBD2 as a possible D gene (6 bases). Trimming removed 4 bases at V and 0 bases at J, with 12 bases between. The germline gives CDR1 SGHRS, CDR2 YFSETQ. This CDR3 spans 15 amino acids. The chain's CDR3 is CASSPGAGSTDTQYF. Here the CDR3 DNA reads TGCGCCAGCAGCCCTGGGGCGGGAAGCACAGATACGCAGTATTTT.

This chain connects TRBV5-1 to TRBJ2-5; TRBD2 matches 7 bases. Germline loops: CDR1 SGHRS, CDR2 YFSETQ. This CDR3 has 15 amino acids. V shed 3 bases and J 1 base; nucleotides not matched to a gene: 6. CDR3 DNA: TGCGCCAGCAGCTCAGGGCAGCGGGGCCAAGAGACCCAGTACTTC. Its translation: CASSSGQRGQETQYF. The full variable domain, rest sourced from reference TRBV5-1 and TRBJ2-5, is KAGVTQTPRYLIKTRGQQVTLSCSPISGHRSVSWYQQTPGQGLQFLFEYFSETQRNKGNFPGRFSGRQFSNSRSEMNVSTLELGDSALYLCASSSGQRGQETQYFGPGTRLLVL.

The chain combines TRBV10-1 with TRBJ2-3; 10 bases are shared with TRBD2. Germline V gene sequence: CDR1 WNHNN, CDR2 SYGVQD (reference sequence). This CDR3 region has 14 residues. With V trimmed by 7 bases and J by 4 bases, 5 bases remained unmatched. CDR3 protein: CASTSGSLSDTQYF. The CDR3 bases are TGCGCCAGCACTAGCGGGAGTCTCTCAGATACGCAGTATTTT.